The clone carrying this T cell receptor (beta chain) has a handful of counts. The sample comes from a study of T-cell memory formation after mild COVID-19. The germline gives CDR1 LGHNA, CDR2 YSLEER. V shed 1 base and J shed 0 bases, with 6 bases lying between them. The CDR3 loop spans 14 amino acids. TCRdb redid the calling of the 5' RACE reads with MiXCR, one entry per CDR3 protein. The sample has roughly 49,000 distinct CDR3 sequences, roughly 27% seen once. The clonotype comes from a man in his late teens or twenties who had mild COVID-19 (a few samples of this study predate the infection). Cell type and time point are not known. V is TRBV4-3 and J is TRBJ1-1; possibly TRBD1 for D (5 bases). The sequencing input was PBMCs or a T cell subset sorted from them (not recorded which). The CDR3 DNA reads as TGCGCCAGCAGCCAAGCCAGGGTGAACACTGAAGCTTTCTTT. Protein sequence: CASSQARVNTEAFF.